The rows below give T cell receptor beta chains drawn from one sample of a study of cytomegalovirus exposure and HLA in healthy donors. Generated by immunoSEQ multiplex PCR, the TCRdb table keeps only in-frame clones and is missing some. This sample has approximately 190,000 clones, with more than 65% found just once. What was sequenced was PBMCs. The receptor set was obtained from a man aged 40-50 years in good health and CMV-seropositive. CDR3s include the opening cysteine and the closing phenylalanine or tryptophan. A D gene is named only where the DNA matches it firmly. Clone sizes are given selectively: once, few, many, or a class where the clone is expanded.

size,J,V,D,CDR3,DNA
NA,TRBJ2-7,TRBV7-9,NA,CASSPGLVYEQYF,TGTGCCAGCAGCCCGGGACTCGTCTACGAGCAGTACTTC
NA,TRBJ2-3,TRBV27,TRBD2,CASSLEGGRGADTQYF,TGTGCCAGCAGTTTGGAAGGCGGGAGAGGCGCAGATACGCAGTATTTT
NA,TRBJ1-6,TRBV19,TRBD1,CASSIGLRDRGSPLHF,TGTGCCAGTAGTATAGGCCTCCGGGACAGGGGTTCACCCCTCCACTTT
NA,TRBJ2-5,TRBV19,TRBD2,CASSTSGSETQYF,TGTGCCAGTAGTACTAGCGGGAGTGAGACCCAGTACTTC
NA,TRBJ2-7,TRBV27,TRBD2,CASSSRTSGGDSSYEQYF,TGTGCCAGCAGTTCCCGGACTAGCGGGGGGGATAGCTCCTACGAGCAGTACTTC
NA,TRBJ2-1,TRBV15,NA,CATSRDRLDNEQFF,TGTGCCACCAGCAGAGATCGTCTAGACAATGAGCAGTTCTTC
few,TRBJ1-6,TRBV19,NA,CASSIAQGNSPLHF,TGTGCCAGTAGTATAGCCCAGGGTAATTCACCCCTCCACTTT
NA,TRBJ1-5,TRBV6-1,NA,CASSDKTREQPQHF,TGTGCCAGCAGTGACAAAACCCGGGAGCAGCCCCAGCATTTT
NA,TRBJ1-1,TRBV4-2,NA,CASSLGQMNTEAFF,TGTGCCAGCAGTCTCGGACAGATGAACACTGAAGCTTTCTTT
NA,TRBJ2-7,TRBV5-1,TRBD1,CASSLSADRGRAEQYF,TGCGCCAGCAGCTTGTCCGCGGACAGGGGGCGCGCCGAGCAGTACTTC
NA,TRBJ2-3,TRBV6-1,NA,CASSARRVDKDTQYF,TGTGCCAGCAGCGCCCGCAGGGTGGACAAAGATACGCAGTATTTT